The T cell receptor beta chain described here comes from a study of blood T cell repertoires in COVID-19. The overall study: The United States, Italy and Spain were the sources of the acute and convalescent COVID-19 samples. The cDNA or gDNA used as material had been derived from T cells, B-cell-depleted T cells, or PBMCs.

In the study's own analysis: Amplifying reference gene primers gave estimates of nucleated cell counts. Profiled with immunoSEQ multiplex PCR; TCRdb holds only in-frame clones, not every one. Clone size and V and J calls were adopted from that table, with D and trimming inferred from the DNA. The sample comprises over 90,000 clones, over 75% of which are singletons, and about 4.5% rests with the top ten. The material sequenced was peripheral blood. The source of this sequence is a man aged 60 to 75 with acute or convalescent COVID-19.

CDR3 protein: CASSQGPGRNQPQHF. The CDR3 nucleotides read TGTGCCAGCAGCCAAGGTCCAGGGCGCAATCAGCCCCAGCATTTT. This rearrangement joins TRBV3-1 (or the pseudogene TRBV3-2) to TRBJ1-5; D perhaps matches TRBD1 (5 bases). This CDR3 has 15 amino acids. Trimming took 1 base from V and 2 from J, leaving 9 bases between them. Looked up from germline, CDR1 is LGHDT and CDR2 is YNNKEL (reference sequence).